This TCR beta chain appears in the sequencing data of a study of response to subunit inactivated influenza vaccine. MiXCR was run by TCRdb on the RT-PCR reads, yielding one entry per CDR3 protein. This sample yields approximately 310,000 distinct CDR3 sequences, of which 21% are seen a single time; around 9.6% belongs to the top ten. CDR3 length equals 15 residues. Germline V gives CDR1 SGHNT, CDR2 YYREEE (reference sequence). V lost 0 bases to trimming and J lost 3 bases, with 12 bases between them. Study results and caveats: Authors suggested each seasonal influenza vaccination recruits few new T cells.

About this clonotype itself: Its antigen remains unknown.

The specimen was PBMCs from blood, collected approximately 22 months after vaccination. This receptor was obtained from a man aged 50-75 years who received an inactivated influenza vaccine. The V call is TRBV5-4, the J call TRBJ1-1; D call uncertain. The CDR3 DNA sequence: TGTGCCAGCAGCTTGGAATCCGGCCGAGACACTGAAGCTTTCTTT. Translation: CASSLESGRDTEAFF.